This entry features one T cell receptor (beta chain) sequence. Its antigen is not known. The data derive from a study of CD8 T cells in ankylosing spondylitis. Findings and limits, study-wide: Reactive arthritis synovial fluid and blood were previously reported to contain some motif variants. A TCR beta motif of several highly homologous variants appeared characteristic of ankylosing spondylitis blood. Researchers reportedly found disease-linked clones significantly enriched in matched ankylosing spondylitis synovial fluid.

Generation of TCR beta libraries employed quantitative 5'-RACE incorporating molecular barcodes. TCRdb recomputed calls from the 5' RACE reads with MiXCR, one row per CDR3 protein. The table shows more than 150,000 distinct CDR3 sequences, with 10% to 15% occurring only once. Germline V CDR1 and CDR2: SNHLY, FYNNEI. The CDR3 has 16 amino acids. V was cut by 2 bases and J by 2 bases, with 13 bases left in between. This chain links TRBV2 with TRBJ2-1, with D perhaps TRBD2 (6 bases). The sequence was obtained from a male donor with ankylosing spondylitis or in good health (not recorded which). Sequenced sample: blood, either unsorted or a sorted T cell fraction (not recorded which). The CDR3 spells CASSELGRQPYNEQFF. The CDR3 bases are TGTGCCAGCAGTGAATTGGGGAGGCAACCCTACAATGAGCAGTTCTTC.